The source of this TCR beta chain is a study of blood T cell repertoires in COVID-19. About the research overall: Specimens from acute and convalescent COVID-19 originated in the United States, Italy and Spain. PBMCs, B-cell-depleted T cells, or T cells were the source of the cDNA or gDNA that made up the material.

CDR3 size: 16 residues. V was shortened by 5 bases and J by 0 bases, with 17 bases between the two germline ends. Germline CDR1 and CDR2: PRHDT and FYEKMQ (reference sequence). Data came from immunoSEQ multiplex PCR; TCRdb stores just in-frame clones and leaves some out. The table has 120,000 or so clones, approximately 68% seen once. This clone was seen a few times. The sample consisted of peripheral blood. The chain joins TRBV13 to TRBJ2-7; possible D gene TRBD1, 5 bases. This clonotype was obtained from a woman in her 70s with acute or convalescent COVID-19. As DNA, the CDR3 is TGTGCCAGCAGCCCCCCAACTTACGACAGCTCCTACGAGCAGTACTTC. Translation: CASSPPTYDSSYEQYF.